Shown below are 18 T cell receptor beta chains from a single sample sequenced in a study of identifying expanded T cells in peripheral blood. Using immunoSEQ multiplex PCR, the repertoire was profiled, and TCRdb retains in-frame clones only, with some absent. The sample consists of 75,000 to 100,000 clones, approximately 89% of them appearing once. The sequencing input was blood. Source of these receptors: a person aged 18 to 75 in good health.

CDR3 coding DNA: TGTGCCAGCAGTGACAGCGGGGTTCTTAATGAGCAGTTCTTC. Its protein is CASSDSGVLNEQFF. This chain links TRBV25-1 with TRBJ2-1, with 7 bases matching TRBD2. V lost 3 bases and J lost 7; bases outside the gene matches: 6. The CDR3 runs 14 residues. Germline CDR1 is MGHDK and CDR2 is SYGVNS. The full variable domain, rest sourced from reference TRBV25-1 and TRBJ2-1, is EADIYQTPRYLVIGTGKKITLECSQTMGHDKMYWYQQDPGMELHLIHYSYGVNSTEKGDLSSESTVSRIRTEHFPLTLESARPSHTSQYLCASSDSGVLNEQFFGPGTRLTVL.

The chain couples TRBV5-1 to TRBJ2-7; TRBD2 agrees at 8 bases. The germline gives CDR1 SGHRS, CDR2 YFSETQ. V lost 1 base to trimming and J lost 9 bases; unmatched junction nucleotides: 12. The CDR3 totals 15 residues. The CDR3 region is CASSLTSGGTLVQYF. The CDR3 coding sequence is TGCGCCAGCAGCTTGACTAGCGGAGGGACCTTAGTGCAGTACTTC.

The sample holds one count of this clone. The rearrangement uses TRBV6-6 and TRBJ2-7, with no clear D. Trimming took 2 bases from V and 7 from J, leaving 6 bases between them. Germline V gene sequence: CDR1 MNHNY, CDR2 SVGAGI (reference sequence). This CDR3 has 11 residues. CDR3 bases: TGTGCCAGCAGTTACGGGGTAGAGCAGTACTTC. Protein sequence: CASSYGVEQYF.

The chain's CDR3 is CASSGRLKYGYTF. The CDR3 region has the DNA TGTGCCAGCTCCGGGCGACTCAAGTATGGCTACACCTTC. The chain has TRBV5-6 and TRBJ1-2, with D hard to call. Per germline, CDR1 SGHDT and CDR2 YYEEEE. Trimming took 7 bases from V and 5 from J, leaving 15 bases between them. The CDR3 spans 13 residues.

The V and J genes are TRBV4-3 and TRBJ2-2; the D gene could be TRBD1 or TRBD2 (6 bases each). Per the germline V gene, CDR1 is LGHNA and CDR2 is YSLEER. CDR3 length: 18 residues. Trimming pared 0 bases from V and 4 bases from J, leaving 18 bases between. In nucleotides, the CDR3 is TGCGCCAGCAGCCAAGATCCCCCCGCGGGGACATCCACCGGGGAGCTGTTTTTT. It yields the protein CASSQDPPAGTSTGELFF.

This clone occurred a few times. The rearrangement joins TRBV2 to TRBJ2-7, with TRBD2 matching 9 bases. The CDR3 has 13 amino acids. The junction had 6 bases not matched to a gene; V was cut back by 11 bases and J by 1 base. In germline, CDR1 is SNHLY, CDR2 FYNNEI. The CDR3 DNA sequence: TGTGCCTCCCGGGCGGGGGGGTCCTACGAGCAGTACTTC. The encoded protein is CASRAGGSYEQYF.

This chain connects TRBV20-1 to TRBJ2-5; no firm D call. Germline V CDR1 and CDR2: DFQATT, SNEGSKA (reference sequence). Trimming cost V 7 bases and J 5 bases, with 11 bases left between them. This CDR3 spans 11 amino acids. The CDR3 DNA is TGCAGTGGCGGTCGGGCTGAGACCCAGTACTTC. Translating it yields CSGGRAETQYF.

The chain combines TRBV6-5 with TRBJ2-2, with D perhaps given as TRBD1 or TRBD2 (5 bases each). The CDR3 consists of 15 residues. Trimming took off 6 bases at V and 4 bases at J, with 15 bases between the two ends. Germline CDR1 MNHEY, CDR2 SVGAGI. CDR3 in DNA: TGTGCCAGCAGCCCCGGGACGGCCGTCACCGGGGAGCTGTTTTTT. It codes for CASSPGTAVTGELFF.

The chain links TRBV7-6 to TRBJ2-3; a possible D gene is TRBD2 (7 bases). The CDR3 runs 14 residues. Trimming removed 5 bases at V and 6 bases at J, with 15 bases between. The germline CDR1 and CDR2 sequences are SGHVS and FNYEAQ. DNA of the CDR3: TGTGCCAGCAGCCGTCGGGGGCGGGGGGATACGCAGTATTTT. Amino acids: CASSRRGRGDTQYF.

This chain joins TRBV29-1 and TRBJ2-5, with 7 bases fitting TRBD2. The CDR3 covers 13 residues. V was clipped by 4 bases and J by 2 bases; unmatched bases: 4. Germline loops: CDR1 SQVTM, CDR2 ANQGSEA. The CDR3 protein is CSVALGGQETQYF. CDR3 in DNA: TGCAGCGTTGCTTTGGGGGGGCAAGAGACCCAGTACTTC.

The chain employs TRBV29-1 and TRBJ2-7, with 7 positions matching TRBD1. The CDR3 runs 15 residues. Germline-derived CDR1 and CDR2 are SQVTM and ANQGSEA. The junction had 12 bases not matched to a gene; V was cut back by 4 bases and J by 3 bases. CDR3 in amino acids: CSVVQAPQGHYEQYF. The CDR3 DNA sequence: TGCAGCGTTGTCCAGGCCCCACAGGGGCACTACGAGCAGTACTTC.

The rearrangement links TRBV5-1 to TRBJ2-1, with 8 bases lining up with TRBD2. The germline V gene has CDR1 SGHRS and CDR2 YFSETQ. Trimming took 0 bases from V and 8 from J; bases not matched to a gene: 4. This CDR3 comprises 14 residues. The CDR3 coding sequence is TGCGCCAGCAGCTTGGCCCGGGGGGGCTATGAGCAGTTCTTC. This encodes CASSLARGGYEQFF.

The chain uses TRBV19 and TRBJ1-2, with D possibly being TRBD1 (6 bases). Germline assignment: CDR1 LNHDA and CDR2 SQIVND (reference sequence). CDR3 length: 15 amino acids. The V end lost 1 base, the J end lost 6 bases, and 15 bases lay between the germline ends. The CDR3 protein is CASSIGDRRANGYTF. The CDR3 nucleotides are TGTGCCAGTAGTATAGGAGACAGGAGGGCCAATGGCTACACCTTC. Full variable domain (rest looked up from reference TRBV19 and TRBJ1-2): DGGITQSPKYLFRKEGQNVTLSCEQNLNHDAMYWYRQDPGQGLRLIYYSQIVNDFQKGDIAEGYSVSREKKESFPLTVTSAQKNPTAFYLCASSIGDRRANGYTFGSGTRLTVV.

V gene TRBV2 combines with J gene TRBJ2-5; D call uncertain. This CDR3 is built from 13 residues. V was shortened by 1 base and J by 2 bases, with 5 bases between the two germline ends. Germline lookup yields CDR1 SNHLY and CDR2 FYNNEI. The CDR3 loop is CASSEGQQETQYF. CDR3 DNA: TGTGCCAGCAGTGAAGGGCAGCAAGAGACCCAGTACTTC. Complete variable domain (other parts from reference TRBV2 and TRBJ2-5): EPEVTQTPSHQVTQMGQEVILRCVPISNHLYFYWYRQILGQKVEFLVSFYNNEISEKSEIFDDQFSVERPDGSNFTLKIRSTKLEDSAMYFCASSEGQQETQYFGPGTRLLVL.

V gene TRBV6-6 combines with J gene TRBJ1-2; D gene uncertain. Germline V gene lookup returns CDR1 MNHNY and CDR2 SVGAGI (reference sequence). The CDR3 extends over 16 amino acids. V was pared by 0 bases and J by 4 bases, with 15 bases between. In DNA, the CDR3 is TGTGCCAGCAGTTACTCGGTCCATTCCGGTGGCTATGGCTACACCTTC. This sequence encodes CASSYSVHSGGYGYTF.

The chain couples TRBV5-4 to TRBJ2-5; TRBD2 matches 10 bases. The V gene end was trimmed by 5 bases and the J gene end by 1 base; junction bases not matched to a gene: 5. Germline V lookup: CDR1 SGHNT, CDR2 YYREEE (reference sequence). The CDR3 is 15 residues long. Written as DNA, the CDR3 is TGTGCCAGCAGTATTAGCGGGGGGCCCCAAGAGACCCAGTACTTC. As protein: CASSISGGPQETQYF.

The chain is built from TRBV5-1 and TRBJ2-7; D is unclear. This CDR3 is built from 14 residues. In germline, CDR1 is SGHRS, CDR2 YFSETQ. V lost 4 bases and J 3 bases, leaving 14 bases between the germline ends. CDR3: CASSPSGQNYEQYF. The CDR3 bases are TGCGCCAGCAGCCCCTCTGGGCAGAACTACGAGCAGTACTTC.

This clone was seen a single time. The chain employs TRBV5-1 and TRBJ2-2; D remains ambiguous. Per germline, CDR1 SGHRS and CDR2 YFSETQ. V gave up 3 bases and J gave up 6 bases, with 15 bases separating them. The CDR3 length is 15 residues. The CDR3 reads CASSSWVSPAGELFF. CDR3 sequence (DNA): TGCGCCAGCAGCTCCTGGGTGAGTCCGGCCGGGGAGCTGTTTTTT.